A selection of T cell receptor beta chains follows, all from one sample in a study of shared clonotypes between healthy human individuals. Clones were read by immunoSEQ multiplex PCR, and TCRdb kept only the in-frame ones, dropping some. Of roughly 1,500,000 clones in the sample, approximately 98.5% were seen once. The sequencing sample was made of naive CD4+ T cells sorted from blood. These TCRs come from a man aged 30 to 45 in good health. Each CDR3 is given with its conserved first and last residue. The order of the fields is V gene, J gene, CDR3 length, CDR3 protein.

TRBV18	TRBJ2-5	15	CASSPGSTGQETQYF
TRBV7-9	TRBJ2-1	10	CASRGEEQFF
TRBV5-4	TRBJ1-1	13	CASSLQGFAEAFF
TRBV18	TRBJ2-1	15	CASSEGLATYNEQFF
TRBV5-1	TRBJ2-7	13	CASSLAASYEQYF
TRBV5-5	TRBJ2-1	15	CASSMDSNNYNEQFF
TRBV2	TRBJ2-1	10	CASSLREQFF
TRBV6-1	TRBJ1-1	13	CASNQGVNTEAFF
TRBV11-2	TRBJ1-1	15	CASSLWGRKNTEAFF
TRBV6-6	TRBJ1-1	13	CATTIGINTEAFF
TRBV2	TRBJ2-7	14	CASSEGTGKYEQYF
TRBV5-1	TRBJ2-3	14	CASSRDIRGNTQYF
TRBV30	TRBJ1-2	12	CAWTPGVYGYTF
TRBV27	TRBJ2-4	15	CASSRAGSAKNIQYF
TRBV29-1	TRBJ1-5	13	CSVGQGGNQPQHF
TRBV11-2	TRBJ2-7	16	CASSVGPLPPYYEQYF
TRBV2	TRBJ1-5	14	CASKGGNSNQPQHF
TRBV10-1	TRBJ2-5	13	CASSGQVQETQYF
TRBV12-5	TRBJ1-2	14	CASGLEGHSYGYTF
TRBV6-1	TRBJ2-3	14	CASSPGQGADTQYF
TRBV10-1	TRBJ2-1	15	CASSESASGRNEQFF
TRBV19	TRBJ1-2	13	CASNTPGKDGYTF
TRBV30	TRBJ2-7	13	CAWKGGSAYEQYF
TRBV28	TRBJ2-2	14	CASSIGQPSRELFF
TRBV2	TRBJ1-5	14	CASKGNRSFQPQHF
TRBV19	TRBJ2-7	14	CASSRSWQVYEQYF
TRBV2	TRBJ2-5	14	CASSEGLAQETQYF
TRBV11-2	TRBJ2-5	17	CASSLLPSGAGQETQYF
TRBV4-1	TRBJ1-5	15	CASSQGEVSNQPQHF
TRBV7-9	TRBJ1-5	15	CASSLGQGLGQPQHF
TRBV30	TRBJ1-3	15	CARRKKDRDRNTIYF
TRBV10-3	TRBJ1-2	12	CAISERGSGYTF
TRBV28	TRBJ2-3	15	CASSLVAPRTDTQYF
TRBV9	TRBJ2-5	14	CASSEPRPGETQYF
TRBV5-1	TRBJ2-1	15	CASSALQSSYNEQFF
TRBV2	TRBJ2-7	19	CASSEEYYSLSGREYEQYF
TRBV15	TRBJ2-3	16	CATSRASGRITDTQYF
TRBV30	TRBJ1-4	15	CAWSVGIGGKEKLFF
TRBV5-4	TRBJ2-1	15	CASSLRAKPHNEQFF
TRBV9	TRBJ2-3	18	CASSVGTSGSTGTDTQYF
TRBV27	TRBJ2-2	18	CASTHRGVGTTNTGELFF
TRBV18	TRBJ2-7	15	CASSPGQGPSYEQYF
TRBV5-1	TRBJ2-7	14	CASSFVTGSYEQYF
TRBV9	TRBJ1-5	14	CASSVDISGQPQHF
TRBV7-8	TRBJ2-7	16	CASSLALAQGAHEQYF